The subject of this entry is one T cell receptor beta chain. What it recognizes is unknown. These data are taken from a study of T cell responses to AZD1222 COVID-19 vaccine. Study conclusions and caveats: Among AZD1222 vaccinees, only 5 to 7 were seropositive at baseline. Clonal diversity may have been underestimated in mostly white British donors. No day 14 peak samples; only post-peak repertoires were characterized. Nearly half of unique spike-specific TCRs reportedly avoided B.1.351 and B.1.1.7 mutated regions.

V was clipped by 5 bases and J by 0 bases, with 12 bases between them. Germline values: CDR1 SGDLS, CDR2 YYNGEE. The CDR3 is 15 residues long. Only in-frame clones appear in the TCRdb table, and some are missing; sequencing was by immunoSEQ multiplex PCR. The sample lists about 100,000 clones, 75% to 90% occurring once. The V and J genes are TRBV9 and TRBJ1-3; possible D gene TRBD1, 6 bases. This specimen was peripheral blood, taken on day 0 of AZD1222 vaccination. The receptor was derived from an adult in good health. The CDR3 DNA sequence: TGTGCCAGCAGTTCACAGGGCACCTCTGGAAACACCATATATTTT. Its protein is CASSSQGTSGNTIYF.